The 19 T cell receptor beta chains below were found in one sample sequenced in a study of blood T cells in healthy people across ages. Primers used in a second PCR of about 7 to 12 cycles were a sample-barcoded 5' primer and a J-beta primer mix. MiXCR was run by TCRdb on the 5' RACE reads, yielding one entry per CDR3 protein. The sample holds a few hundred thousand distinct CDR3 sequences, 27% seen once. Sequencing was performed on blood. All receptors derive from a woman aged 65 to 85 in good health.

V is TRBV7-2 and J is TRBJ2-3; 8 nucleotides match TRBD1. Germline V gives CDR1 SGHTA, CDR2 FQGNSA. This CDR3 has 17 amino acids. Germline trimming cut 5 bases from V and 0 bases from J; bases unmatched to any gene: 10. The CDR3 loop is CASSRGGQVTSTDTQYF. The CDR3 bases are TGTGCCAGCAGCCGTGGGGGACAGGTGACTAGCACAGATACGCAGTATTTT.

J is TRBJ1-1 and V is TRBV20-1; 7 bases match TRBD1. The germline V gene encodes CDR1 DFQATT and CDR2 SNEGSKA (reference sequence). The CDR3 contains 15 residues. Trimming cost V 0 bases and J 5 bases; bases outside gene matches: 9. This CDR3 reads CSARDPAGGGTEAFF. The DNA for the CDR3 is TGCAGTGCTAGAGACCCGGCAGGGGGAGGGACTGAAGCTTTCTTT.

The chain employs TRBV5-1 and TRBJ1-1; D is unclear. This CDR3 spans 14 amino acids. Germline V CDR1 and CDR2: SGHRS, YFSETQ. Trimming took off 0 bases at V and 2 bases at J, with 8 bases between the two ends. CDR3 amino acids: CASSLVPANTEAFF. In DNA form, the CDR3 reads TGCGCCAGCAGCTTGGTCCCAGCCAACACTGAAGCTTTCTTT.

The sample holds a few counts of this clonotype. The V call is TRBV5-1, the J call TRBJ2-3; D possibly matches TRBD1 or TRBD2 (5 bases each). CDR3 length: 15 amino acids. Trimming pared 1 base from V and 4 bases from J, leaving 13 bases between. Germline values: CDR1 SGHRS, CDR2 YFSETQ. CDR3 DNA sequence: TGCGCCAGCAGCTTGTGGGACCGAAAATCAGATACGCAGTATTTT. It encodes CASSLWDRKSDTQYF.

This chain connects TRBV12-3 or TRBV12-4 to TRBJ1-1; a possible D gene is TRBD1 (5 bases). The CDR3 loop spans 14 amino acids. The V end lost 5 bases, the J end lost 0 bases, and 10 bases lay between the germline ends. The CDR3 bases are TGTGCCAGCAGTATACAGGTCCTGAACACTGAAGCTTTCTTT. This encodes CASSIQVLNTEAFF.

Concerning this clonotype itself: At one of its ends the junction is not consistent with the germline gene, which may arise from a read error. The chain carries TRBV3-1 and TRBJ2-2; 9 bases are shared with TRBD2. CDR1 LGHDT and CDR2 YNNKEL come from the germline V gene (reference sequence). The CDR3 consists of 16 residues. CDR3 in amino acids: CAGSQDPAGGTGELFF. CDR3 bases: TGTGCCGGCAGCCAAGATCCGGCGGGGGGGACCGGGGAGCTGTTTTTT.

The V and J genes are TRBV12-3 or TRBV12-4 and TRBJ1-5; D is unresolved. Trimming took off 3 bases at V and 1 base at J, with 10 bases between the two ends. This CDR3 is 15 amino acids long. CDR3 DNA sequence: TGTGCCAGCAGTTTTGGCCAGCTAAGCAATCAGCCCCAGCATTTT. This encodes CASSFGQLSNQPQHF.

The DNA of the CDR3 is TGTGCCAGCTCACCACCGAGAGACGGACATGGCTACACCTTC. This translates into CASSPPRDGHGYTF. J is TRBJ1-2 and V is TRBV18; D ambiguous. V lost 0 bases to trimming and J lost 6 bases, with 11 bases between them. Germline CDR1 and CDR2: KGHSH and LQKENI. CDR3 length: 14 amino acids.

Only a few counts were recorded for this clonotype. The V call is TRBV7-2, the J call TRBJ2-1; TRBD2 is a possible D gene (6 bases). CDR1 SGHTA and CDR2 FQGNSA come from the germline V gene. V was clipped by 5 bases and J by 0 bases, with 11 bases between them. This CDR3 spans 15 amino acids. The CDR3 sequence is CASSPHGSSYNEQFF. CDR3 DNA: TGTGCCAGCAGCCCTCACGGGAGCTCCTACAATGAGCAGTTCTTC.

A few counts support this clonotype. CDR3 protein: CSARVRSTDTQYF. In nucleotides, the CDR3 is TGCAGTGCTAGAGTCCGGTCAACAGATACGCAGTATTTT. This sequence joins TRBV20-1 and TRBJ2-3; the D is unclear. The ends were cut back, 1 base at V and 3 bases at J, with 8 bases in the middle. Germline V lookup: CDR1 DFQATT, CDR2 SNEGSKA (reference sequence). The CDR3 totals 13 residues.

This clonotype was detected a few times. CDR3 protein: CASSQESGGTNTDTQYF. The CDR3 bases are TGCGCCAGCAGCCAAGAGTCTGGCGGGACTAACACAGATACGCAGTATTTT. J is TRBJ2-3 and V is TRBV4-3; the match to TRBD2 covers 7 bases. Germline V gene lookup returns CDR1 LGHNA and CDR2 YSLEER. The junction had 8 bases not matched to a gene; V was cut back by 0 bases and J by 2 bases. The CDR3 consists of 17 residues.

The CDR3 sequence is CASSLADLGQGRTYNEQFF. CDR3 nucleotide sequence: TGTGCCAGCAGCTTAGCAGATTTGGGACAGGGGAGGACTTACAATGAGCAGTTCTTC. This rearrangement joins TRBV7-9 to TRBJ2-1, with 10 bases lining up with TRBD1. V was pared by 0 bases and J by 4 bases, with 12 bases of the junction left unmatched. CDR1 and CDR2 (germline): SEHNR, FQNEAQ (reference sequence). This CDR3 spans 19 amino acids.

The chain is built from TRBV29-1 and TRBJ2-3, with 8 positions matching TRBD2. Looked up from germline, CDR1 is SQVTM and CDR2 is ANQGSEA. There are 13 residues in the CDR3. Trimming took 1 base from V and 6 from J; bases not matched to a gene: 3. CDR3 bases: TGCAGCGTTGAAGCGGGGGGGCGGGATACGCAGTATTTT. Translation gives CSVEAGGRDTQYF.

The gene calls are TRBV20-1 and TRBJ2-6; D remains ambiguous. This CDR3 comprises 14 residues. Germline-derived CDR1 and CDR2 are DFQATT and SNEGSKA (reference sequence). V gave up 3 bases and J gave up 1 base, with 7 bases separating them. Here the CDR3 DNA reads TGCAGTGCTAGTCGCAGGTCTGGGGCCAACGTCCTGACTTTC. It translates to CSASRRSGANVLTF.

CDR3 sequence: CASSNTGYNEQFF. As DNA, the CDR3 is TGTGCCAGCAGCAATACAGGGTACAATGAGCAGTTCTTC. The chain has TRBV12-3 or TRBV12-4 and TRBJ2-1, with a weak D call TRBD1 (6 bases). V was pared by 6 bases and J by 4 bases, with 10 bases between. The CDR3 spans 13 residues.

The CDR3 is CASSSRLAGGLAYEQYF. The CDR3, as DNA: TGTGCCAGCAGCTCCAGACTAGCGGGGGGACTAGCCTACGAGCAGTACTTC. The chain recombines TRBV7-9 with TRBJ2-7; 13 bases align to TRBD2. J gave up 2 bases and V 4 bases, and 8 bases lay outside the gene matches. The CDR3 has 17 amino acids. Germline CDR1 SEHNR, CDR2 FQNEAQ (reference sequence).

The genes are TRBV4-2 and TRBJ2-7; 14 nucleotides match TRBD2. The length of the CDR3 is 15 residues. The trim removed 6 bases at V and 2 bases at J, leaving 3 bases unmatched. Germline V gives CDR1 LGHNA, CDR2 YNFKEQ. Written as DNA, the CDR3 is TGTGCCAGCAGAACGACTAGCGGGGGGGCCTACGAGCAGTACTTC. Amino acids: CASRTTSGGAYEQYF.

There are a few counts of this clonotype. J is TRBJ1-3 and V is TRBV20-1; D remains ambiguous. This CDR3 has 13 amino acids. Trimming stripped 3 bases from V and 1 base from J, with 7 bases between. The germline V gene has CDR1 DFQATT and CDR2 SNEGSKA (reference sequence). CDR3 residues: CSASLTSGNTIYF. The CDR3 coding sequence is TGCAGTGCTAGTCTTACTTCTGGAAACACCATATATTTT.

V is TRBV5-1 and J is TRBJ2-1; possibly TRBD1 or TRBD2 for D (6 bases each). V lost 4 bases, J lost 6 bases, and 23 bases lay in between. The CDR3 loop spans 17 amino acids. CDR1 SGHRS and CDR2 YFSETQ come from the germline V gene. This chain's CDR3 is CASSPREGPKGGNEQFF. DNA of the CDR3: TGCGCCAGCAGCCCCCGGGAAGGCCCTAAGGGGGGCAATGAGCAGTTCTTC. Combining the CDR3 with reference TRBV5-1 and TRBJ2-1 gives the whole variable domain KAGVTQTPRYLIKTRGQQVTLSCSPISGHRSVSWYQQTPGQGLQFLFEYFSETQRNKGNFPGRFSGRQFSNSRSEMNVSTLELGDSALYLCASSPREGPKGGNEQFFGPGTRLTVL.